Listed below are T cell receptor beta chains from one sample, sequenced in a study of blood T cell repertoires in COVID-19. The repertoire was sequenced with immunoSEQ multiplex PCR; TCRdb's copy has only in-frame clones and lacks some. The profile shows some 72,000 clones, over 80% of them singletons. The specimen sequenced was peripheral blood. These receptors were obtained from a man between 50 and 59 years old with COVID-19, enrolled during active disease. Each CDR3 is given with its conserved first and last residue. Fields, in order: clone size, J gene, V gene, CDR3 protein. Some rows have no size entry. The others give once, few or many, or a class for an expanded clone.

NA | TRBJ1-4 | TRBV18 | CASSPKGQGIEKLFF
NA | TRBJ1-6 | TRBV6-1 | CASSERGRGGYNSPLHF
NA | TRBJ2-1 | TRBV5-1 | CASSLARLKRGRQYNEQFF
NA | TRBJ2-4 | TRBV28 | CASSPPGRGRSKNIQYF
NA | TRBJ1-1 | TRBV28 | CASTPRGSGGGTEAFF
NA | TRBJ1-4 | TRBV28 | CASSGGESEKLFF
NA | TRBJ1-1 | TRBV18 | CASSPGDNQAFF
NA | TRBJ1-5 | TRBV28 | CASSPSHDIPQHF
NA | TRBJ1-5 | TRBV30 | CAWSQGTSFWPQHF
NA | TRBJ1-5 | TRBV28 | CASSTPGGSPSQPQHF
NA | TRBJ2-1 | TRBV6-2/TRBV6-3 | CASSYTEGGYNEQFF
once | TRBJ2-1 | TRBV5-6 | CASSLSGNEQFF
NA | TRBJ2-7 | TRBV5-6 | CASSQQMFYGATMQYF
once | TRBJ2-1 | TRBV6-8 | CASINLSGSSYNEQFF
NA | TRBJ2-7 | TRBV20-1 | CSASSRDSYEQYF
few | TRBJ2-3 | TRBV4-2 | CASSQDYQGDTQYF
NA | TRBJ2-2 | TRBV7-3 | CASSLSGTGELFF
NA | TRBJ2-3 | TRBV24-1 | CATSRAQGTDTQYF
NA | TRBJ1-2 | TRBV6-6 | CASSYPQQGSYTF
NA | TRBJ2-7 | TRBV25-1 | CASRAYSPSYEQYF
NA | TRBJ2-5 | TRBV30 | CACLTGGEETQYF
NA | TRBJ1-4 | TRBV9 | CASSSGVGISEKLFF
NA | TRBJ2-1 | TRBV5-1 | CASSEYPGQTQGEQFF
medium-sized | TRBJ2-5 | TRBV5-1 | CASSRGQAQETQYF
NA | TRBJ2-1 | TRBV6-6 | CAISPGTGGLNEQFF
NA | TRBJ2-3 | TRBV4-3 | CASSHAGEGADTQYF
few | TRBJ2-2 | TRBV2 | CASSLDSGELFF
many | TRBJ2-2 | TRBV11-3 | CASSRRDTGELFF
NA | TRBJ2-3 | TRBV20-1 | CSASYQGLGTQYF
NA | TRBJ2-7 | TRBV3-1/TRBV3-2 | CASSQPTSGLYEQYF
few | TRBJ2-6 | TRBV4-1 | CASSQGLRVAAVGANVLTF
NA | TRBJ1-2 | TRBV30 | CAGQGYGYTF
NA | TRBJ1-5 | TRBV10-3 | CAISRDVGNQPQHF
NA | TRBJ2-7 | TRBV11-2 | CASTLPDSSYEQYF
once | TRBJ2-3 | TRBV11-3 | CASSRGLAGVPDTQYF
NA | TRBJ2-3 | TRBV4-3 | CASSQEARRTDTQYF
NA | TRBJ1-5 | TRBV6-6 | CASSFFSDSNQPQHF
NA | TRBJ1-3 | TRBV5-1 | CASSREGRDSGNTIYF
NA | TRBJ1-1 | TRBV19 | CASSARRDTEAFF
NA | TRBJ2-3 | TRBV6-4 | CASSEAASGGTDTQYF
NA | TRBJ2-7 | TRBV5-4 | CASSLGLAEVGEQYF
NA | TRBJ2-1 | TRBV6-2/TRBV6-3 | CASSGGRGNEQFF
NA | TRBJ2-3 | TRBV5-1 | CASSLAGTSGRSSTDTQYF
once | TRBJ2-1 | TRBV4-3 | CASSPITSGVSYNEQFF
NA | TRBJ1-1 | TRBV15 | CATSGWGQQNTEAFF
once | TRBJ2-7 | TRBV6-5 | CASSYEGGAEQYF
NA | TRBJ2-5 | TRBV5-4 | CASSLPSGRETQYF
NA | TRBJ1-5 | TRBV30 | CAWSGPGNQPQHF
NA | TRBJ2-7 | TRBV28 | CASSTGTTLEQYF
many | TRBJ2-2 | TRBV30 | CAWNKGTANTGELFF
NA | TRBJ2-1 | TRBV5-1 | CASSLVLAGVNEQFF
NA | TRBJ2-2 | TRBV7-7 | CASSLAPGQNTGELFF
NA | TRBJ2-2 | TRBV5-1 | CASSSRDTATGELFF
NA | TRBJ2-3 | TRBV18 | CASSPRNSDTDTQYF
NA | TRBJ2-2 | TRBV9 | CASSLSSRVAGELFF
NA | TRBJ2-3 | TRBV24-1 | CATSMTGGSADTQYF
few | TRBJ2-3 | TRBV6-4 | CASSRVAGHTDTQYF
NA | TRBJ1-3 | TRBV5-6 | CASSFREDPSGNTIYF
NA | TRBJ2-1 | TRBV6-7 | CASRVVGTSGEDSYNEQFF